What follows are 14 T cell receptor beta chains derived from one specimen sequenced in a study of control samples from healthy donors and cancer patients. Clones were read by immunoSEQ multiplex PCR, and TCRdb kept only the in-frame ones, dropping some. This table has more than 85,000 clones, roughly 90% appearing once. The sequenced material came from PBMCs. The receptor set was obtained from a woman aged 60-75 years with lung cancer.

J is TRBJ2-2 and V is TRBV5-1; 10 nucleotides agree with TRBD2. Germline assignment: CDR1 SGHRS and CDR2 YFSETQ. The CDR3 loop spans 17 amino acids. With 3 bases clipped from V and 0 bases from J, the junction kept 5 bases outside the gene matches. The CDR3 loop is CASSSISGGPNTGELFF. Written as DNA, the CDR3 is TGCGCCAGCAGCTCGATTAGCGGGGGGCCGAACACCGGGGAGCTGTTTTTT. The full variable domain, completed using reference TRBV5-1 and TRBJ2-2, is KAGVTQTPRYLIKTRGQQVTLSCSPISGHRSVSWYQQTPGQGLQFLFEYFSETQRNKGNFPGRFSGRQFSNSRSEMNVSTLELGDSALYLCASSSISGGPNTGELFFGEGSRLTVL.

The chain has TRBV7-9 and TRBJ2-6; D unclear. CDR3 length: 14 residues. Germline CDR1 is SEHNR and CDR2 is FQNEAQ (reference sequence). V lost 3 bases to trimming and J lost 2 bases, with 5 bases between them. The CDR3 region is CASSLMAGANVLTF. As DNA, the CDR3 is TGTGCCAGCAGCTTGATGGCTGGGGCCAACGTCCTGACTTTC.

This chain links TRBV3-1 (or the pseudogene TRBV3-2) with TRBJ1-3, with D unresolved. This CDR3 comprises 15 residues. Looked up from germline, CDR1 is LGHDT and CDR2 is YNNKEL (reference sequence). The ends were cut back, 0 bases at V and 2 bases at J, with 8 bases in the middle. CDR3 loop: CASSQEVVAGNTIYF. The CDR3 DNA reads TGTGCCAGCAGCCAAGAAGTGGTGGCTGGAAACACCATATATTTT.

The chain links TRBV5-1 to TRBJ2-3, with 8 bases fitting TRBD2. V shed 3 bases, J shed 3 bases, and the junction held 9 bases outside the gene matches. Germline CDR1 SGHRS, CDR2 YFSETQ. CDR3 length equals 16 residues. CDR3 in amino acids: CASSSDSGRGTDTQYF. DNA of the CDR3: TGCGCCAGCAGCTCCGACAGCGGGAGAGGGACAGATACGCAGTATTTT.

V usage is TRBV4-1 and J usage is TRBJ1-5; D gene ambiguous. Germline values: CDR1 MGHRA, CDR2 YSYEKL. V was trimmed by 0 bases and J by 0 bases, leaving 12 bases between them. This CDR3 has 17 residues. The CDR3 nucleotides are TGCGCCAGCAGCCAAGATAACCGGCCGGGTAGCAATCAGCCCCAGCATTTT. Protein product: CASSQDNRPGSNQPQHF.

The rearrangement links TRBV3-1 (or the pseudogene TRBV3-2) to TRBJ1-6, with no clear D. CDR3 size: 14 residues. Germline loops: CDR1 LGHDT, CDR2 YNNKEL (reference sequence). V dropped 0 bases and J dropped 10 bases, with 10 bases sitting between them. The CDR3 spells CASSQDADWSPLHF. CDR3 in DNA: TGTGCCAGCAGCCAAGACGCAGACTGGTCACCCCTCCACTTT.

The chain links TRBV29-1 to TRBJ1-5; 7 bases are a match to TRBD1. Germline values: CDR1 SQVTM, CDR2 ANQGSEA. This CDR3 is built from 12 residues. Germline trimming cut 6 bases from V and 3 bases from J; bases unmatched to any gene: 2. The CDR3 bases are TGCAGCGTCGGACAGGACAATCAGCCCCAGCATTTT. Protein product: CSVGQDNQPQHF.

The gene calls are TRBV30 and TRBJ1-6; D is possibly TRBD1 (5 bases). Germline V gene lookup returns CDR1 GTSNPN and CDR2 SVGIG (reference sequence). The CDR3 is 15 residues long. Trimming removed 3 bases at V and 0 bases at J, with 9 bases between. The CDR3 region has the DNA TGTGCCTGGAGAGGGGACGGCTCCTATAATTCACCCCTCCACTTT. Its translation: CAWRGDGSYNSPLHF.

J is TRBJ2-3 and V is TRBV9; 8 bases fit TRBD2. CDR3 length: 15 residues. From germline, CDR1 is SGDLS and CDR2 YYNGEE. J gave up 4 bases and V 4 bases, and 8 bases lay outside the gene matches. CDR3 in DNA: TGTGCCAGCAGCACTAGCGGAAACCACCCAGATACGCAGTATTTT. Protein product: CASSTSGNHPDTQYF.

This chain links TRBV6-5 with TRBJ2-1; 11 bases line up with TRBD2. Trimming removed 2 bases from V and 12 bases from J; junction bases left unmatched: 3. CDR1 and CDR2 from the germline V gene are MNHEY and SVGAGI. The CDR3 has 13 amino acids. CDR3 protein: CASSYTLAGGQFF. The CDR3 DNA reads TGTGCCAGCAGTTACACGCTAGCGGGGGGGCAGTTCTTC.

This clone was seen only once. The chain employs TRBV19 and TRBJ1-2, with D possibly matching TRBD1 (5 bases). This CDR3 has 16 amino acids. V lost 6 bases and J 4 bases, leaving 21 bases between the germline ends. Germline CDR1 is LNHDA and CDR2 is SQIVND (reference sequence). The CDR3 DNA follows: TGTGCCAGTAGCCCGAGTCCGACAGAGAGGGGCTATGGCTACACCTTC. Translating gives CASSPSPTERGYGYTF. Full variable domain (remainder filled in from reference TRBV19 and TRBJ1-2): DGGITQSPKYLFRKEGQNVTLSCEQNLNHDAMYWYRQDPGQGLRLIYYSQIVNDFQKGDIAEGYSVSREKKESFPLTVTSAQKNPTAFYLCASSPSPTERGYGYTFGSGTRLTVV.

The rearrangement links TRBV6-5 to TRBJ2-5, with 8 bases that match TRBD1. The CDR3 sequence is 15 residues long. CDR1 is MNHEY and CDR2 is SVGAGI in the germline V gene. Trimming removed 2 bases from V and 4 bases from J; junction bases left unmatched: 6. CDR3 sequence: CASSYTGGVVETQYF. The CDR3 DNA follows: TGTGCCAGCAGTTACACAGGGGGAGTGGTAGAGACCCAGTACTTC.

The sample holds one count of this clone. The chain is built from TRBV25-1 and TRBJ1-6, with D possibly matching TRBD1 (6 bases). Germline V lookup: CDR1 MGHDK, CDR2 SYGVNS. With 7 bases removed from V and 3 bases from J, the gap between germline ends came to 16 bases. The length of the CDR3 is 16 residues. CDR3 amino acids: CASTEGGLRYNSPLHF. The CDR3 nucleotides are TGTGCCAGCACGGAAGGGGGGTTACGCTATAATTCACCCCTCCACTTT.

CDR3 in DNA: TGTGCCAGCAGCTTAGAAACGGGGGACTATGGCTACACCTTC. This codes for CASSLETGDYGYTF. The chain links TRBV7-2 to TRBJ1-2, with a weak D call TRBD1 (5 bases). The V and J ends lost 1 base and 3 bases respectively, with 9 bases between them. This CDR3 is built from 14 residues. CDR1 SGHTA and CDR2 FQGNSA come from the germline V gene.